The 24 T cell receptor beta chains in this list originate from one sample, sequenced in a study of cytomegalovirus exposure and HLA in healthy donors. The PCR ran on 60 Vbeta and 13 Jbeta primers. TCRdb keeps only in-frame clones here, not all; method: immunoSEQ multiplex PCR. Here the sample spans some 240,000 clones, over 90% being singletons. Sequencing was performed on PBMCs. The receptors here all came from a girl aged 2-9 years in good health and CMV-seronegative.

The gene calls are TRBV10-1 and TRBJ2-5; 7 nucleotides agree with TRBD2. Germline loops: CDR1 WNHNN, CDR2 SYGVQD (reference sequence). CDR3 length: 12 residues. Trimming removed 5 bases from V and 4 bases from J; junction bases left unmatched: 1. In DNA, the CDR3 is TGCGCCAGCAGTCCTAGCGGAGAGACCCAGTACTTC. It encodes CASSPSGETQYF.

V and J are TRBV7-9 and TRBJ1-4; 7 nucleotides align to TRBD1. Germline-derived CDR1 and CDR2 are SEHNR and FQNEAQ (reference sequence). With V trimmed by 4 bases and J by 8 bases, 7 bases remained unmatched. CDR3 length equals 14 residues. CDR3 sequence (DNA): TGTGCCAGCAGCTCGGACAGGTTGTACGAAAAACTGTTTTTT. It encodes CASSSDRLYEKLFF. The full variable domain, rest sourced from reference TRBV7-9 and TRBJ1-4, is DTGVSQNPRHKITKRGQNVTFRCDPISEHNRLYWYRQTLGQGPEFLTYFQNEAQLEKSRLLSDRFSAERPKGSFSTLEIQRTEQGDSAMYLCASSSDRLYEKLFFGSGTQLSVL.

V is TRBV6-5 and J is TRBJ2-7; 9 nucleotides align to TRBD1. CDR1 MNHEY and CDR2 SVGAGI come from the germline V gene. Trimming removed 6 bases from V and 3 bases from J; junction bases left unmatched: 6. The CDR3 is 14 residues long. The CDR3 DNA reads TGTGCCAGCAGGAAGACAGGGGGACTCTACGAGCAGTACTTC. It specifies CASRKTGGLYEQYF.

About this clone: The sample contains more than one DNA sequence encoding this CDR3. J is TRBJ1-1 and V is TRBV5-1; D is uncertain. Germline lookup yields CDR1 SGHRS and CDR2 YFSETQ. V was pared by 0 bases and J by 0 bases, with 6 bases between. The CDR3 totals 14 residues. CDR3 in amino acids: CASSLDSLNTEAFF. The CDR3 DNA follows: TGCGCCAGCAGCTTGGACAGCCTGAACACTGAAGCTTTCTTT.

The gene calls are TRBV10-3 and TRBJ2-3; 7 nucleotides line up with TRBD2. With 3 bases clipped from V and 4 bases from J, the junction kept 7 bases outside the gene matches. Germline values: CDR1 ENHRY, CDR2 SYGVKD. The CDR3 has 15 amino acids. The CDR3 DNA is TGTGCCATCAGTGAAAGGGCTAGCGGCTCAGATACGCAGTATTTT. It is translated as CAISERASGSDTQYF.

V usage is TRBV14 and J usage is TRBJ2-2, with a possible D match to TRBD2 (5 bases). Trimming cost V 1 base and J 6 bases, with 12 bases left between them. This CDR3 contains 15 residues. Per the germline V gene, CDR1 is SGHDN and CDR2 is FVKESK. The CDR3 DNA is TGTGCCAGCAGCCAAGCTCCGGCTAGCCCCGGGGAGCTGTTTTTT. This sequence encodes CASSQAPASPGELFF.

The rearrangement uses TRBV9 and TRBJ2-7; 9 bases map to TRBD1. CDR1 and CDR2 (germline): SGDLS, YYNGEE. V lost 0 bases and J lost 4; bases outside the gene matches: 2. This CDR3 spans 14 amino acids. The CDR3 here is CASSVGGQGYEQYF. CDR3 bases: TGTGCCAGCAGCGTAGGGGGACAGGGTTACGAGCAGTACTTC.

The CDR3 DNA reads as TGTGCCATCAGTGAGTTCCTAGCGGAAAGCTCCTACGAGCAGTACTTC. Translating it yields CAISEFLAESSYEQYF. The V gene is TRBV10-3, the J gene TRBJ2-7; 7 nucleotides agree with TRBD2. The CDR3 length is 16 residues. Germline V lookup: CDR1 ENHRY, CDR2 SYGVKD. Trimming took 1 base from V and 0 from J; bases not matched to a gene: 6.

This rearrangement joins TRBV7-9 to TRBJ1-6; 7 positions agree with TRBD1. The CDR3 extends over 14 amino acids. Germline-derived CDR1 and CDR2 are SEHNR and FQNEAQ (reference sequence). Unmatched junction bases numbered 5, after V lost 5 bases and J lost 7 bases. The CDR3 DNA sequence: TGTGCCAGCAGCCCCGGAGGGGGCAATTCACCCCTCCACTTT. Its translation is CASSPGGGNSPLHF. The variable domain in full, completed from reference TRBV7-9 and TRBJ1-6, reads DTGVSQNPRHKITKRGQNVTFRCDPISEHNRLYWYRQTLGQGPEFLTYFQNEAQLEKSRLLSDRFSAERPKGSFSTLEIQRTEQGDSAMYLCASSPGGGNSPLHFGNGTRLTVT.

This rearrangement joins TRBV13 to TRBJ2-7; no definite D call. V was clipped by 0 bases and J by 3 bases, with 6 bases between them. CDR1 is PRHDT and CDR2 is FYEKMQ in the germline V gene (reference sequence). The CDR3 is 13 residues long. The CDR3 is CASSLGTIYEQYF. CDR3 nucleotide sequence: TGTGCCAGCAGCTTAGGGACAATCTACGAGCAGTACTTC. The whole variable domain, filled in from reference TRBV13 and TRBJ2-7, reads AAGVIQSPRHLIKEKRETATLKCYPIPRHDTVYWYQQGPGQDPQFLISFYEKMQSDKGSIPDRFSAQQFSDYHSELNMSSLELGDSALYFCASSLGTIYEQYFGPGTRLTVT.

The chain uses TRBV5-1 and TRBJ2-2, with a tentative D call TRBD2 (5 bases). CDR1 and CDR2 from the germline V gene are SGHRS and YFSETQ. The CDR3 loop spans 16 amino acids. The V and J ends lost 5 bases and 5 bases respectively, with 19 bases between them. DNA for the CDR3: TGCGCCAGCAGGAGTAGAGAGGGAGTCACGACCGGGGAGCTGTTTTTT. Its protein product is CASRSREGVTTGELFF.

V gene TRBV7-9 combines with J gene TRBJ1-1; weak D call: TRBD1 (5 bases). The CDR3 is made up of 15 amino acids. V lost 3 bases, J lost 2 bases, and 13 bases lay in between. CDR1 SEHNR and CDR2 FQNEAQ come from the germline V gene (reference sequence). The CDR3 sequence: CASSLGFRVNTEAFF. CDR3 in DNA: TGTGCCAGCAGCTTGGGTTTCAGGGTTAACACTGAAGCTTTCTTT.

The chain joins TRBV19 to TRBJ1-5; no clear D gene. CDR1 and CDR2 (germline): LNHDA, SQIVND (reference sequence). V dropped 1 base and J dropped 0 bases, with 10 bases sitting between them. The CDR3 loop spans 16 amino acids. The CDR3, as DNA: TGTGCCAGTAGTATAGGTTCCGGGTTTAGCAATCAGCCCCAGCATTTT. Amino acid sequence: CASSIGSGFSNQPQHF. Complete variable domain (other parts from reference TRBV19 and TRBJ1-5): DGGITQSPKYLFRKEGQNVTLSCEQNLNHDAMYWYRQDPGQGLRLIYYSQIVNDFQKGDIAEGYSVSREKKESFPLTVTSAQKNPTAFYLCASSIGSGFSNQPQHFGDGTRLSIL.

This chain links TRBV30 with TRBJ1-5; a possible D gene is TRBD1 (5 bases). The CDR3 loop spans 14 amino acids. Germline CDR1 is GTSNPN and CDR2 is SVGIG (reference sequence). V shed 3 bases and J shed 4 bases, with 13 bases lying between them. The chain's CDR3 is CAWSRDRTNQPQHF. The DNA of the CDR3 is TGTGCCTGGAGCCGAGACAGAACGAATCAGCCCCAGCATTTT.

The chain employs TRBV4-1 and TRBJ2-2; no reliable D call. The germline gives CDR1 MGHRA, CDR2 YSYEKL. CDR3 size: 13 residues. Trimming took 1 base from V and 6 from J, leaving 6 bases between them. In nucleotides, the CDR3 is TGCGCCAGCAGCCAAGTCCAGGCCGGGGAGCTGTTTTTT. Translated, it gives CASSQVQAGELFF.

V and J are TRBV18 and TRBJ1-6; 8 nucleotides agree with TRBD1. The trim removed 4 bases at V and 5 bases at J, leaving 13 bases unmatched. The germline V gene encodes CDR1 KGHSH and CDR2 LQKENI. The CDR3 spans 18 residues. CDR3 in amino acids: CASSRNLQGDIHNSPLHF. CDR3 DNA: TGTGCCAGCTCACGGAATTTACAGGGGGATATTCATAATTCACCCCTCCACTTT.

The chain employs TRBV28 and TRBJ1-2; D might be TRBD1 (6 bases). The V gene's germline CDR1 is MDHEN and CDR2 SYDVKM. The CDR3 runs to 14 residues. Trimming left V 5 bases short and J 8 bases short, with 18 bases between. The CDR3 region has the DNA TGTGCCAGCAGTGTCCCCGGCGGGGGCCGAGGCTACACCTTC. Protein: CASSVPGGGRGYTF.

This clone was counted a few times. V is TRBV12-5 and J is TRBJ2-1, with 13 bases aligning to TRBD2. The CDR3 consists of 19 residues. V lost 2 bases, J lost 9 bases, and 16 bases stayed unmatched. CDR1 LGHNT and CDR2 FRNRAP come from the germline V gene. CDR3 residues: CASGLTGKQSGTSGIEQFF. The CDR3 bases are TGTGCTAGTGGTTTGACAGGCAAACAATCCGGGACTAGCGGGATTGAGCAGTTCTTC.

The chain combines TRBV11-2 with TRBJ2-7; 8 bases match TRBD1. This CDR3 is 14 amino acids long. Germline V gives CDR1 SGHAT, CDR2 FQNNGV. Trimming at V came to 4 bases and at J to 4 bases, leaving 6 bases not matched to a gene. The CDR3 nucleotides are TGTGCCAGCAGCTCCAGGACAGGGTCGTACGAGCAGTACTTC. This gives the protein CASSSRTGSYEQYF.

CDR3 sequence: CASSELAGGPSYNEQFF. CDR3 coding DNA: TGCGCCAGCAGTGAACTAGCGGGAGGGCCTTCCTACAATGAGCAGTTCTTC. The chain combines TRBV10-2 with TRBJ2-1; 13 positions agree with TRBD2. This CDR3 comprises 17 residues. The germline gives CDR1 WSHSY, CDR2 SAAADI. Trimming cost V 3 bases and J 1 base; bases outside gene matches: 3.

The gene calls are TRBV5-8 and TRBJ2-7, with 12 bases matching TRBD2. Per the germline V gene, CDR1 is SGHTS and CDR2 is YDEGEE. The CDR3 runs 15 residues. V was clipped by 1 base and J by 6 bases; unmatched bases: 5. This CDR3 reads CASSLLPSGRVEQYF. The CDR3, as DNA: TGTGCCAGCAGCTTGCTTCCTAGCGGGAGGGTCGAGCAGTACTTC.

The table lists this clone with a few counts. The chain uses TRBV27 and TRBJ1-6; tentative D call: TRBD1 (5 bases). Trimming took off 3 bases at V and 2 bases at J, with 11 bases between the two ends. The germline CDR1 and CDR2 sequences are MNHEY and SMNVEV (reference sequence). The CDR3 totals 16 residues. The CDR3, as DNA: TGTGCCAGCAGTTTTTGGAGGGGAACCTATAATTCACCCCTCCACTTT. Translating gives CASSFWRGTYNSPLHF.

The chain is built from TRBV10-3 and TRBJ2-7; TRBD2 aligns across 9 bases. CDR3 length equals 16 residues. In germline, CDR1 is ENHRY, CDR2 SYGVKD. V lost 3 bases and J lost 2; bases outside the gene matches: 8. Written as DNA, the CDR3 is TGTGCCATCAGTGAAATTTGGCGGGAGGGCGCCTACGAGCAGTACTTC. Translating it yields CAISEIWREGAYEQYF.

The rearrangement joins TRBV28 to TRBJ2-3; 9 nucleotides agree with TRBD2. Germline V CDR1 and CDR2: MDHEN, SYDVKM. This CDR3 contains 15 residues. Unmatched junction bases numbered 10, after V lost 10 bases and J lost 2 bases. The CDR3 nucleotides are TGTGCCACCCGGTTGCGCGGGGGGGCCACAGATACGCAGTATTTT. Its protein product is CATRLRGGATDTQYF.